The entry below gives a single T cell receptor beta chain sequence along with its context. Its antigen remains unidentified. Base qualities were left out, and no much larger clone turns up one base away. These data are taken from a study of blood T cell repertoires in COVID-19 (TCRdb year 2020). Describing the broader study: Collaborator samples came from the United States, Italy and Spain and covered acute and convalescent phases of COVID-19. The material from the prospective study consisted of cDNA or gDNA derived from T cells, B-cell-depleted T cells, or PBMCs. The dataset comprised deeply sampled blood TCRbeta repertoires from subjects exposed to, actively infected with, or recovered from COVID-19. The repertoires were released in a freely available public database intended as a resource for research on the immune response to SARS-CoV-2. Samples came from the ongoing ImmuneRACE study (first 160 participants) plus 1,254 subjects from 6 global collaborators. A de-identified subject ID, COVID-19 status, age in years and sex were almost always included in the sample metadata. Where available, HLA class I and class II types were obtained from metadata supplied by the sample provider rather than from assay-based typing.

The immunoSEQ Assay, a bias-controlled multiplex PCR, was used to amplify TCRbeta CDR3 regions from genomic DNA. Turning to the authors' computational methods: The number of nucleated cells in each sample was estimated from the amplification of reference gene primers within the assay. To quantify the absolute abundance of each unique TCRbeta CDR3 rearrangement, sequence reads were collapsed and filtered. Productive Simpson clonality was computed per sample as the square root of Simpson's diversity index over productive rearrangements. This immuneACCESS table, as held by TCRdb, lists in-frame sequences with V and J called but not all clones. Of the missing ones, under half trace to an unresolved V gene in checked studies; the others have no known cause. The V and J calls and the clone size are those of that table, but D and trimming were determined from the DNA. The table for this sample lists around 200,000 clones; around four fifths of them were counted only once. Of the sample, less than 3.5% falls within the top ten clones.

Spanning cysteine to phenylalanine, the CDR3 consists of 14 amino acids. CDR3 DNA is the only sequence kept; it has 42 bases, read in frame from the first base. The germline V gene sets CDR1 to SNHLY and CDR2 to FYNNEI. V is cut back by 8 bases and J by 0 bases, with 4 bases in the junction unmatched. Whole blood was collected in K2EDTA tubes by collaborating institutions according to the institutions' own protocols. For TCRbeta analysis, collaborators shipped samples as frozen whole blood, isolated PBMCs, or DNA extracted from either of those sample types. What the research found in general, with its limitations: How much clinical and demographic metadata was included differed by source and by participant, and the metadata was provided uncurated.

Input material: peripheral blood. The sequence joins TRBV2 to TRBJ1-3, with TRBD1 matching 7 junction bases. The TCR sequence derives from a man aged 50-59 years with active or convalescent COVID-19. The CDR3 region: CASAGTVSGNTIYF. The DNA sequence follows: TGTGCCAGCGCTGGGACAGTCTCTGGAAACACCATATATTTT.